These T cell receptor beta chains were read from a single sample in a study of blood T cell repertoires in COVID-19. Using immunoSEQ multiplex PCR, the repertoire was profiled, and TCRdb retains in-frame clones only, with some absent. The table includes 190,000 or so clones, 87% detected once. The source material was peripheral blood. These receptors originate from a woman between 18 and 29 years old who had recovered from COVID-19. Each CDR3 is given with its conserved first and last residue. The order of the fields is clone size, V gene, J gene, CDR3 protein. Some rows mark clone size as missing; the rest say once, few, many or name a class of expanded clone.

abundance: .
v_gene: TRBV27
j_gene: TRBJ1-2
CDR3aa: CASRPTGSFGYTF

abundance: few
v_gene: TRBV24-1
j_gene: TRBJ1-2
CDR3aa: CATSDLGPQIQDDYGYTF

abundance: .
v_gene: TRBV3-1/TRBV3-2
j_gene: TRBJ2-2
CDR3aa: CASSQAGLAGLPTGELFF

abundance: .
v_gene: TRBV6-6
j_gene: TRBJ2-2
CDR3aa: CASSFYPGSNTGELFF

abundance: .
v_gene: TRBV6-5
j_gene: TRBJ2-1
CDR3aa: CASSYSGLAGGHEQFF

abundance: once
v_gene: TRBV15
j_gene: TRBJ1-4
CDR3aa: CATSRGTVAEKLFF

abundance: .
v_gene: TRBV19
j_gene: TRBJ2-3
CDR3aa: CASSIFGSGRPTDTQYF

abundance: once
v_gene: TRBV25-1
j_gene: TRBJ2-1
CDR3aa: CASSESGASMSYNEQFF

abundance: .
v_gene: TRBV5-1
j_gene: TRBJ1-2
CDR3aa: CASSPIIITGVPINYGYTF

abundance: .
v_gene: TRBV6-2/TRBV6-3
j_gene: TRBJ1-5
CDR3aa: CASSTGEAAQPQHF

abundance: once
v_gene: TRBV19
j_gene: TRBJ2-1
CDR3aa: CASSLGEGFDEQFF

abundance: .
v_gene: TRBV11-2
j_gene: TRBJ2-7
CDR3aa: CASSLVRSTYEQYF

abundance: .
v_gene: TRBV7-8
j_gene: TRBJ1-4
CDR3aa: CASSLALGTERGRNEKLFF

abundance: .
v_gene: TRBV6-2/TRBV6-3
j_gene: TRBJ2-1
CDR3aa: CASIPGPAGGPGDEQFF

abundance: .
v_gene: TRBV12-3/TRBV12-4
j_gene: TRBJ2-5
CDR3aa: CASSISGGETQYF

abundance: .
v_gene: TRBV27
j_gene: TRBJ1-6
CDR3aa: CASSPRGSSYNSPLHF

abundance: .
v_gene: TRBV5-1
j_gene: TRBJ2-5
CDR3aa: CASSWTLETQYF

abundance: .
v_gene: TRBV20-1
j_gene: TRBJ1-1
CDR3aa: CSAQDRAEAFF

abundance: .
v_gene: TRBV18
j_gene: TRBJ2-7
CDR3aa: CASSLSRAQTSAREQYF

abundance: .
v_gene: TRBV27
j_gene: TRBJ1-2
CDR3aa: CASSNRDRGGYGYTF

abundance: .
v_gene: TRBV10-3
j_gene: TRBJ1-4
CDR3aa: CAIRNSSGTGPNEKLFF

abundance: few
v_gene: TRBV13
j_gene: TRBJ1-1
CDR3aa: CASSLRTSLAFF

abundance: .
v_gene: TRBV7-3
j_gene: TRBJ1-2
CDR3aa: CASSLTGGANYGYTF

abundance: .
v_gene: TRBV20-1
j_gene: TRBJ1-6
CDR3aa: CSASGRGTSYNSPLHF

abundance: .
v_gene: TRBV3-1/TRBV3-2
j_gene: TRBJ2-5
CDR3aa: CASSPGQAAMAQYF

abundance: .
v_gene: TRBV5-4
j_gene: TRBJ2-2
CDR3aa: CASSPELAGPGELFF

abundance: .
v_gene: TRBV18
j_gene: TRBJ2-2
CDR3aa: CASSPLQGTGELFF

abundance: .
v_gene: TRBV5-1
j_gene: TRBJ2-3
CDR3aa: CASSLTSEDTQYF

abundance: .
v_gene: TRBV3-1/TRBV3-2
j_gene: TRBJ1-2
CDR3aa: CASSHLNTEYGYTF

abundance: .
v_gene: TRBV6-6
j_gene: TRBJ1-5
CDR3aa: CASSSQPRGPQPQHF

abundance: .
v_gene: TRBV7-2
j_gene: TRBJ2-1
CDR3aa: CASSFDRSFYNEQFF

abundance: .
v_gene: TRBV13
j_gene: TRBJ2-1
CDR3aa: CASSFRQYFQRSTEQFF

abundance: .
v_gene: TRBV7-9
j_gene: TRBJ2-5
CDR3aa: CASSSGQGASETQYF

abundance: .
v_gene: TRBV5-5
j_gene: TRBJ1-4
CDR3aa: CASSLERAQPNEKLFF

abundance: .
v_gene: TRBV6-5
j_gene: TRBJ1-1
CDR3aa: CASRWALNTEAFF

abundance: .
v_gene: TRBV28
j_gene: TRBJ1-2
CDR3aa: CASSSTGGQGPFVYGYTF

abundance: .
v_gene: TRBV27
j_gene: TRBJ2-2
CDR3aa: CASSLTLGANTGELFF

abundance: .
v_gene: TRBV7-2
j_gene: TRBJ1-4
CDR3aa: CASSRASAGKEKLFF

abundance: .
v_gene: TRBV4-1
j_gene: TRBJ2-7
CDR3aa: CASSQVGGWEQYF